One sample yielded the 21 T cell receptor beta chains listed below, sequenced in a study of cytomegalovirus exposure and HLA in healthy donors. Profiling relied on immunoSEQ multiplex PCR, and the TCRdb table lists in-frame clones only, not all of them. The sample includes about 360,000 clones, 86% seen only once; the top ten take roughly 0.83%. The specimen sequenced was PBMCs. The source of these receptors is a woman under 30 in good health and CMV-seronegative.

The chain carries TRBV7-9 and TRBJ2-1; perhaps TRBD2 as D (6 bases). Per germline, CDR1 SEHNR and CDR2 FQNEAQ (reference sequence). The CDR3 is made up of 12 amino acids. V was clipped by 4 bases and J by 7 bases, with 8 bases between them. Here the CDR3 DNA reads TGTGCCAGCAGCTGGGACTTGAATGAGCAGTTCTTC. It yields the protein CASSWDLNEQFF.

The V call is TRBV11-2, the J call TRBJ2-7; no definite D call. Germline CDR1 is SGHAT and CDR2 is FQNNGV. The V end was cut by 1 base, the J end by 9 bases, with 7 bases between. CDR3 length: 11 amino acids. DNA of the CDR3: TGTGCCAGCAGCTTAGGCAGTGGGCAGTACTTC. It is translated as CASSLGSGQYF.

This chain uses TRBV5-1 with TRBJ2-7; 14 nucleotides line up with TRBD2. Trimming cost V 4 bases and J 1 base; bases outside gene matches: 10. Per the germline V gene, CDR1 is SGHRS and CDR2 is YFSETQ. The CDR3 spans 18 residues. This CDR3 is CASSPGTSGGYRSYEQYF. CDR3 DNA sequence: TGCGCCAGCAGCCCGGGGACTAGCGGGGGCTACCGGTCCTACGAGCAGTACTTC.

The chain joins TRBV6-1 to TRBJ2-3; no firm D call. V was shortened by 6 bases and J by 6 bases, with 13 bases between the two germline ends. Germline-derived CDR1 and CDR2 are MNHNS and SASEGT. This CDR3 comprises 13 residues. The CDR3 here is CASSGSPWDTQYF. CDR3 DNA sequence: TGTGCCAGCAGCGGGTCCCCCTGGGATACGCAGTATTTT.

The gene calls are TRBV27 and TRBJ2-2; TRBD1 agrees at 7 bases. The CDR3 runs 16 residues. Germline assignment: CDR1 MNHEY and CDR2 SMNVEV (reference sequence). The V gene end was trimmed by 3 bases and the J gene end by 2 bases; junction bases not matched to a gene: 6. Here the CDR3 DNA reads TGTGCCAGCAGTTTTAGGACAGGCATTAACACCGGGGAGCTGTTTTTT. It is translated as CASSFRTGINTGELFF.

The chain carries TRBV5-8 and TRBJ1-2, with 10 nucleotides matching TRBD1. Germline V gene data show CDR1 as SGHTS and CDR2 as YDEGEE. The CDR3 runs 17 residues. With 2 bases clipped from V and 0 bases from J, the junction kept 7 bases outside the gene matches. CDR3 DNA sequence: TGTGCCAGCAGCTTCCCGGGACAGGGGAAATCTAACTATGGCTACACCTTC. The encoded protein is CASSFPGQGKSNYGYTF.

This chain uses TRBV11-2 with TRBJ2-1; possibly TRBD1 for D (5 bases). This CDR3 has 15 amino acids. The V gene's germline CDR1 is SGHAT and CDR2 FQNNGV. Trimming pared 5 bases from V and 5 bases from J, leaving 16 bases between. CDR3 nucleotides: TGTGCCAGCAGCCCCATTAGGGGTCAGGACAATGAGCAGTTCTTC. This translates into CASSPIRGQDNEQFF.

This rearrangement joins TRBV5-1 to TRBJ2-5; D perhaps matches TRBD1 (5 bases). Trimming pared 4 bases from V and 1 base from J, leaving 20 bases between. CDR3 length: 17 residues. Germline V gene data show CDR1 as SGHRS and CDR2 as YFSETQ. CDR3 amino acids: CASSPTRRVSLQETQYF. The CDR3 region has the DNA TGCGCCAGCAGCCCTACCCGCAGGGTTTCCCTCCAAGAGACCCAGTACTTC. The full variable domain, completed using reference TRBV5-1 and TRBJ2-5, is KAGVTQTPRYLIKTRGQQVTLSCSPISGHRSVSWYQQTPGQGLQFLFEYFSETQRNKGNFPGRFSGRQFSNSRSEMNVSTLELGDSALYLCASSPTRRVSLQETQYFGPGTRLLVL.

The rearrangement uses TRBV4-1 and TRBJ1-4, with D perhaps matching TRBD1 (6 bases). With 4 bases removed from V and 0 bases from J, the gap between germline ends came to 9 bases. From germline, CDR1 is MGHRA and CDR2 YSYEKL. This CDR3 comprises 15 residues. CDR3 DNA sequence: TGCGCCAGCAGCCTACAGGGTGCAACTAATGAAAAACTGTTTTTT. Encoded protein: CASSLQGATNEKLFF.

This clone was seen only once. This CDR3 reads CASSDNLGGGTDTQYF. CDR3 nucleotides: TGTGCCAGCAGCGACAATCTGGGAGGGGGCACAGATACGCAGTATTTT. V is TRBV9 and J is TRBJ2-3, with 7 bases identical to TRBD2. With V trimmed by 3 bases and J by 1 base, 8 bases remained unmatched. CDR3 size: 16 residues. Per germline, CDR1 SGDLS and CDR2 YYNGEE.

The chain joins TRBV25-1 to TRBJ2-7; 10 bases are shared with TRBD1. The CDR3 length is 16 residues. Germline CDR1 reads MGHDK; CDR2 reads SYGVNS. The junction had 13 bases not matched to a gene; V was cut back by 7 bases and J by 4 bases. CDR3 sequence reads: CASKGDRQGAGYEQYF. For the CDR3, the DNA is TGTGCCAGCAAGGGGGACAGACAGGGGGCTGGGTACGAGCAGTACTTC.

This rearrangement joins TRBV28 to TRBJ2-3, with a weak D call TRBD2 (6 bases). Trimming took off 5 bases at V and 1 base at J, with 10 bases between the two ends. This CDR3 has 14 residues. The germline V gene has CDR1 MDHEN and CDR2 SYDVKM. The CDR3 region has the DNA TGTGCCAGCAGTCCCGGGGGAGGCACAGATACGCAGTATTTT. Residues: CASSPGGGTDTQYF.

This sequence joins TRBV5-1 and TRBJ2-2; the match to TRBD1 covers 8 bases. The germline V gene has CDR1 SGHRS and CDR2 YFSETQ. J gave up 2 bases and V 4 bases, and 7 bases lay outside the gene matches. This CDR3 region has 16 residues. CDR3 DNA: TGCGCCAGCAGCCTCCGGACAGGGCATAACACCGGGGAGCTGTTTTTT. Its translation: CASSLRTGHNTGELFF.

V and J are TRBV5-6 and TRBJ2-1; 10 nucleotides match TRBD2. The CDR3 length is 19 residues. V lost 6 bases, J lost 2 bases, and 17 bases stayed unmatched. Germline V lookup: CDR1 SGHDT, CDR2 YYEEEE. The CDR3 is CASTPLGLAGVGAYNEQFF. CDR3 in DNA: TGTGCCAGCACCCCTTTGGGGCTAGCGGGAGTAGGCGCCTACAATGAGCAGTTCTTC.

This rearrangement joins TRBV6-5 to TRBJ1-1; weak D call: TRBD1 (5 bases). Germline V gives CDR1 MNHEY, CDR2 SVGAGI. There are 13 residues in the CDR3. The ends were cut back, 7 bases at V and 6 bases at J, with 15 bases in the middle. The CDR3 DNA sequence: TGTGCCAGCACCATAGGGGTAGGGGCTGAAGCTTTCTTT. This sequence encodes CASTIGVGAEAFF.

This chain links TRBV2 with TRBJ2-2; no firm D call. CDR3 length equals 12 residues. Germline lookup yields CDR1 SNHLY and CDR2 FYNNEI. V lost 1 base to trimming and J lost 6 bases, with 3 bases between them. CDR3: CASSEVSGELFF. The CDR3 DNA reads TGTGCCAGCAGTGAAGTCTCCGGGGAGCTGTTTTTT.

V and J are TRBV19 and TRBJ2-7, with D maybe TRBD2 (7 bases). The CDR3 sequence is 14 residues long. Per the germline V gene, CDR1 is LNHDA and CDR2 is SQIVND (reference sequence). Trimming cost V 3 bases and J 0 bases, with 9 bases left between them. This CDR3 reads CASSIGGHSYEQYF. The CDR3, as DNA: TGTGCCAGTAGTATCGGGGGGCACTCCTACGAGCAGTACTTC.

The chain has TRBV6-6 and TRBJ1-2; 10 nucleotides line up with TRBD1. Germline CDR1 reads MNHNY; CDR2 reads SVGAGI (reference sequence). This CDR3 spans 15 amino acids. The V segment lost 4 bases and the J segment 4 bases; nucleotides outside the gene matches: 6. DNA of the CDR3: TGTGCCAGCAGTTCCTCGGACAGGGGGTTCTATGGCTACACCTTC. It encodes CASSSSDRGFYGYTF.

In DNA, the CDR3 is TGTGCCAGCAGCGTAGTCGAGGGCCGCTCTGGAAACACCATATATTTT. This encodes CASSVVEGRSGNTIYF. The V call is TRBV9, the J call TRBJ1-3; D remains unclear. V was trimmed by 0 bases and J by 0 bases, leaving 10 bases between them. There are 16 residues in the CDR3. In germline, CDR1 is SGDLS, CDR2 YYNGEE.

The chain has TRBV5-1 and TRBJ2-3, with 12 bases lining up with TRBD2. J lost 11 bases, V lost 5 bases, and 12 bases had no gene match. The CDR3 extends over 15 amino acids. Germline V gene data show CDR1 as SGHRS and CDR2 as YFSETQ. The CDR3 region is CASRAGTSGPLGQYF. Here the CDR3 DNA reads TGCGCCAGCAGAGCCGGGACTAGCGGGCCCCTGGGGCAGTATTTT.

The rearrangement uses TRBV7-2 and TRBJ2-1; D possibly corresponds to TRBD1 (6 bases). V was shortened by 5 bases and J by 2 bases, with 13 bases between the two germline ends. The CDR3 is 15 amino acids. Germline V gene sequence: CDR1 SGHTA, CDR2 FQGNSA. The CDR3 nucleotides are TGTGCCAGCAGCCTAGGGGCAGGGGCCTACAATGAGCAGTTCTTC. Its translation is CASSLGAGAYNEQFF.